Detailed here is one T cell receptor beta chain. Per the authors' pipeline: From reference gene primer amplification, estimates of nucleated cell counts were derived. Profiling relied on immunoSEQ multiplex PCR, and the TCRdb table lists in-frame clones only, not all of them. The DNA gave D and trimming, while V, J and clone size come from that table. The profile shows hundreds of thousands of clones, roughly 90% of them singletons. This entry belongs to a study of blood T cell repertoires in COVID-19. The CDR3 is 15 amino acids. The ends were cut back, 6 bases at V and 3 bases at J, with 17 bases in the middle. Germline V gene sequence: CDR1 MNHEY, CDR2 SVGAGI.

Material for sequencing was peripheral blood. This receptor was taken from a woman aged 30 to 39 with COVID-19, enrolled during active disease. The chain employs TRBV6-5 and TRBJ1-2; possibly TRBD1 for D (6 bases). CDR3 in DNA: TGTGCCAGCAGCCGTACAGGGCGTGGAGACTATGGCTACACCTTC. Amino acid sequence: CASSRTGRGDYGYTF.